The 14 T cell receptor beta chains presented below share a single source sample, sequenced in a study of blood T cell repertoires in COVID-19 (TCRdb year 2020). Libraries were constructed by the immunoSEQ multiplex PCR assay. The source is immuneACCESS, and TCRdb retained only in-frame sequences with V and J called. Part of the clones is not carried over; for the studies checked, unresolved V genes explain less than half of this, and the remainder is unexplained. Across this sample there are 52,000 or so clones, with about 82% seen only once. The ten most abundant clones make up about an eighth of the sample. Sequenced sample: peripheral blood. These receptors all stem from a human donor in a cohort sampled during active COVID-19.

The CDR3 spells CASSAWTGLSEKLFF. The CDR3 bases are TGTGCCAGCAGTGCGTGGACAGGGCTGAGTGAAAAACTGTTTTTT. The chain uses TRBV25-1 and TRBJ1-4; TRBD1 aligns across 8 bases. Germline V gene sequence: CDR1 MGHDK, CDR2 SYGVNS. The trim removed 4 bases at V and 7 bases at J, leaving 8 bases unmatched. This CDR3 has 15 amino acids. Variable domain in full (rest from reference TRBV25-1 and TRBJ1-4): EADIYQTPRYLVIGTGKKITLECSQTMGHDKMYWYQQDPGMELHLIHYSYGVNSTEKGDLSSESTVSRIRTEHFPLTLESARPSHTSQYLCASSAWTGLSEKLFFGSGTQLSVL.

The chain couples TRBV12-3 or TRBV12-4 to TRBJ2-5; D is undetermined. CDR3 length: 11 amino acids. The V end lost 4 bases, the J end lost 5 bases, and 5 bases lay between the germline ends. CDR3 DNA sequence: TGTGCCAGCAGTTACGGGGAGACCCAGTACTTC. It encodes CASSYGETQYF.

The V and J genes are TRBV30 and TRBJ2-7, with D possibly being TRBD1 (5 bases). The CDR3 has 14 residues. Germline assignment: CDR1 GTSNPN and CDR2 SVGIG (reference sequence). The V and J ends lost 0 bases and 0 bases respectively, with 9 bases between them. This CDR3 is CAWSVQDSSYEQYF. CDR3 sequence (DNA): TGTGCCTGGAGTGTACAGGATAGCTCCTACGAGCAGTACTTC.

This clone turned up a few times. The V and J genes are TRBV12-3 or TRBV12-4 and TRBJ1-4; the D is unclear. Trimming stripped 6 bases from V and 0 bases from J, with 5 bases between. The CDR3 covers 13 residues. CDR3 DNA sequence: TGTGCCAGCAGGAGGTCAACTAATGAAAAACTGTTTTTT. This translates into CASRRSTNEKLFF.

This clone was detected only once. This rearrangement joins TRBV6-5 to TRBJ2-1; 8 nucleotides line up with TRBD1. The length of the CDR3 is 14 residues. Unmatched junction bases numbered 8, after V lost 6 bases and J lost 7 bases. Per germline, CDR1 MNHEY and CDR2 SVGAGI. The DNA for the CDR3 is TGTGCCAGCAGCCTAAGGACAGGGTTTAATGAGCAGTTCTTC. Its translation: CASSLRTGFNEQFF.

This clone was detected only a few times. DNA for the CDR3: TGTGCCAGCAGCCCCCGGGGGGCGCATGGCTACACCTTC. This sequence encodes CASSPRGAHGYTF. The rearrangement joins TRBV7-9 to TRBJ1-2, with a weak D call TRBD1 (6 bases). The CDR3 is made up of 13 amino acids. V lost 5 bases and J lost 6, with 13 bases in between. From germline, CDR1 is SEHNR and CDR2 FQNEAQ (reference sequence).

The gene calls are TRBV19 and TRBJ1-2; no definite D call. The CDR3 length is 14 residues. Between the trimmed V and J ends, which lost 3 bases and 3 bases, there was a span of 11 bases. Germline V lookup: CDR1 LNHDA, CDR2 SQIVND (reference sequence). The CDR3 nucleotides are TGTGCCAGTAGTATGCCAATCACGGACTATGGCTACACCTTC. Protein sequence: CASSMPITDYGYTF.

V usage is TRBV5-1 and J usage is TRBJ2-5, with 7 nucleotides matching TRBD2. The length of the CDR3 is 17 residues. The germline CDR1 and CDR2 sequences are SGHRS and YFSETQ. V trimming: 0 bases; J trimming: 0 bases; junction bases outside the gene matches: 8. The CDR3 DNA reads TGCGCCAGCAGCTTGGCTAGCGGAGGAAGGAACCAAGAGACCCAGTACTTC. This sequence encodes CASSLASGGRNQETQYF.

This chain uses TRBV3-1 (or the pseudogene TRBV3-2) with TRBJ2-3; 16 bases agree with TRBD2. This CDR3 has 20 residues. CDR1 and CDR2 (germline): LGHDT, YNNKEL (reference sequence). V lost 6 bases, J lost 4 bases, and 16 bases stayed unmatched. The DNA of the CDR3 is TGTGCCAGCAGTCGGCCCGGGACTAGCGGGAGGGATTTAGGGGCAGATACGCAGTATTTT. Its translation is CASSRPGTSGRDLGADTQYF.

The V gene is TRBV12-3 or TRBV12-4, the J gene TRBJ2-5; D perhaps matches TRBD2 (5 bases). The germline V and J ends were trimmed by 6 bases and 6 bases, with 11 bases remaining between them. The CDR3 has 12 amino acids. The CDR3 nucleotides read TGTGCCAGCAGCCTAGCTCTACAGACCCAGTACTTC. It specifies CASSLALQTQYF.

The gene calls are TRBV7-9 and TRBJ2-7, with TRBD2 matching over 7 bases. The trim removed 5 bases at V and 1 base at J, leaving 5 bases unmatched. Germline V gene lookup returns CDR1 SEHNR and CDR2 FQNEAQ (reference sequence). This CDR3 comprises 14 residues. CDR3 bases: TGTGCCAGCAGCCGGACTAGTTCATCCTACGAGCAGTACTTC. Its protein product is CASSRTSSSYEQYF.

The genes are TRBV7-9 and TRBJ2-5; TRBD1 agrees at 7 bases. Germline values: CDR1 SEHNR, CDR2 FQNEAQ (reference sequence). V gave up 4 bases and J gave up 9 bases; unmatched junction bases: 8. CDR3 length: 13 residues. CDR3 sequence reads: CASSSQGSRAQYF. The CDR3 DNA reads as TGTGCCAGCAGCTCACAGGGGTCCAGGGCCCAGTACTTC.

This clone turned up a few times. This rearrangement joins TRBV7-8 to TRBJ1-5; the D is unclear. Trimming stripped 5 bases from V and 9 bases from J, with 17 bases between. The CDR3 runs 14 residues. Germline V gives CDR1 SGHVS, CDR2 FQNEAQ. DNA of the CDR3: TGTGCCAGCAGCCCGGGCCCGGCAGAGGGGCCCCAGCATTTT. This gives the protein CASSPGPAEGPQHF.

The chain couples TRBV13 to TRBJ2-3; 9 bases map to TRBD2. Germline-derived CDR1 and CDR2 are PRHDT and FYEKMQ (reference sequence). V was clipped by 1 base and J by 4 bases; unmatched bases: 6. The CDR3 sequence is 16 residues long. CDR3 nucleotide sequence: TGTGCCAGCAGCTTAGAGGCGGGAGGGGGGGCAGATACGCAGTATTTT. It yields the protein CASSLEAGGGADTQYF. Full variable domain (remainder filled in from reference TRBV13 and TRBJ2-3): AAGVIQSPRHLIKEKRETATLKCYPIPRHDTVYWYQQGPGQDPQFLISFYEKMQSDKGSIPDRFSAQQFSDYHSELNMSSLELGDSALYFCASSLEAGGGADTQYFGPGTRLTVL.